The 20 T cell receptor beta chains presented below share a single source sample, sequenced in a study of T cell responses to AZD1222 COVID-19 vaccine. Clones were read by immunoSEQ multiplex PCR, and TCRdb kept only the in-frame ones, dropping some. The profile shows 100,000 to 150,000 clones, approximately 91% of them singletons. The starting material was peripheral blood, obtained 28 days after the second AZD1222 dose. These receptors all come from an adult who received the AZD1222 COVID-19 vaccine.

The gene calls are TRBV2 and TRBJ1-3, with D possibly being TRBD1 (6 bases). Germline V gene data show CDR1 as SNHLY and CDR2 as FYNNEI. Trimming removed 4 bases from V and 3 bases from J, with 7 bases in between. This CDR3 comprises 13 residues. The CDR3, as DNA: TGTGCCAGCAGTGCCAGGGGTGGAAACACCATATATTTT. This codes for CASSARGGNTIYF.

The CDR3: CATSAGMNRGPEKLFF. The CDR3 nucleotides are TGTGCCACCAGTGCAGGTATGAACCGGGGCCCAGAGAAACTGTTTTTT. J is TRBJ1-4 and V is TRBV24-1; D perhaps matches TRBD1 (5 bases). The CDR3 covers 16 residues. With 5 bases removed from V and 11 bases from J, the gap between germline ends came to 23 bases. Germline V gene lookup returns CDR1 KGHDR and CDR2 SFDVKD.

CDR3 coding DNA: TGTGCCAGCAGCCAAGGATCCAACTATGGCTACACCTTC. This codes for CASSQGSNYGYTF. The chain employs TRBV3-1 (or the pseudogene TRBV3-2) and TRBJ1-2, with D unclear. This CDR3 contains 13 residues. Germline CDR1 reads LGHDT; CDR2 reads YNNKEL (reference sequence). V was clipped by 1 base and J by 2 bases, with 5 bases between them.

This sequence joins TRBV2 and TRBJ2-2; no firm D call. This CDR3 region has 15 residues. The V gene lost 1 base and the J gene lost 4 bases, with 10 bases spanning the gap. Germline CDR1 reads SNHLY; CDR2 reads FYNNEI. Written as DNA, the CDR3 is TGTGCCAGCAGTGAAGAGCGCCCGATCACCGGGGAGCTGTTTTTT. Translation gives CASSEERPITGELFF. Full variable domain (remainder filled in from reference TRBV2 and TRBJ2-2): EPEVTQTPSHQVTQMGQEVILRCVPISNHLYFYWYRQILGQKVEFLVSFYNNEISEKSEIFDDQFSVERPDGSNFTLKIRSTKLEDSAMYFCASSEERPITGELFFGEGSRLTVL.

This chain links TRBV19 with TRBJ1-2; possibly TRBD1 for D (6 bases). The CDR3 sequence is 14 residues long. Trimming removed 6 bases from V and 2 bases from J, with 13 bases in between. Germline lookup yields CDR1 LNHDA and CDR2 SQIVND (reference sequence). In nucleotides, the CDR3 is TGTGCCAGTAGGCCGGGACACGAGAACTATGGCTACACCTTC. Protein: CASRPGHENYGYTF.

This chain links TRBV10-2 with TRBJ1-1; D ambiguous. CDR3 length: 12 amino acids. V shed 7 bases and J shed 1 base, with 7 bases lying between them. The germline gives CDR1 WSHSY, CDR2 SAAADI. CDR3 nucleotide sequence: TGCGCCAGCAAAGTAGGGAACACTGAAGCTTTCTTT. Amino acid sequence: CASKVGNTEAFF.

The chain recombines TRBV4-1 with TRBJ2-3; 16 bases map to TRBD2. Germline trimming cut 4 bases from V and 6 bases from J; bases unmatched to any gene: 4. The CDR3 is 16 amino acids. CDR1 MGHRA and CDR2 YSYEKL come from the germline V gene. The CDR3 nucleotides read TGCGCCAGCAGCCCGGGACTAGCGGGAGGGTTTGATACGCAGTATTTT. It specifies CASSPGLAGGFDTQYF.

This clone appeared once. This rearrangement joins TRBV9 to TRBJ1-2, with 9 bases lining up with TRBD1. CDR1 SGDLS and CDR2 YYNGEE come from the germline V gene. The CDR3 runs to 16 residues. After removal of 5 bases from V and 3 bases from J, the junction contained 11 bases not matched to a gene. The chain's CDR3 is CASRSIWTGADYGYTF. CDR3 nucleotide sequence: TGTGCCAGCAGATCGATCTGGACAGGGGCGGACTATGGCTACACCTTC.

A single count supports this clone. This chain joins TRBV7-9 and TRBJ1-2; D perhaps matches TRBD1 (5 bases). V lost 5 bases, J lost 4 bases, and 14 bases lay in between. The CDR3 has 14 amino acids. Germline CDR1 SEHNR, CDR2 FQNEAQ (reference sequence). The CDR3 sequence is CASSTRGSLYGYTF. Written as DNA, the CDR3 is TGTGCCAGCAGCACAAGGGGATCCCTCTATGGCTACACCTTC. The full variable domain, its missing parts supplied by reference TRBV7-9 and TRBJ1-2, is DTGVSQNPRHKITKRGQNVTFRCDPISEHNRLYWYRQTLGQGPEFLTYFQNEAQLEKSRLLSDRFSAERPKGSFSTLEIQRTEQGDSAMYLCASSTRGSLYGYTFGSGTRLTVV.

The rearrangement links TRBV29-1 to TRBJ1-4, with D maybe TRBD1 (5 bases). This CDR3 contains 12 residues. The germline V gene has CDR1 SQVTM and CDR2 ANQGSEA. Trimming pared 4 bases from V and 8 bases from J, leaving 11 bases between. This CDR3 is CSVGREGEKLFF. In DNA form, the CDR3 reads TGCAGCGTTGGCAGGGAAGGAGAAAAACTGTTTTTT.

The chain carries TRBV10-3 and TRBJ1-5; no definite D call. Trimming shortened V by 0 bases and J by 3 bases, and 6 bases separated the two germline ends. This CDR3 comprises 14 residues. CDR1 is ENHRY and CDR2 is SYGVKD in the germline V gene. The CDR3 region is CAISESADNQPQHF. CDR3 nucleotides: TGTGCCATCAGTGAGTCTGCAGACAATCAGCCCCAGCATTTT.

CDR3 bases: TGTGCCTGGAGTGTACCGGGATCAGATAATTCACCCCTCCACTTT. This codes for CAWSVPGSDNSPLHF. This chain connects TRBV30 to TRBJ1-6; no definite D call. With 0 bases removed from V and 5 bases from J, the gap between germline ends came to 11 bases. The CDR3 length is 15 residues. CDR1 is GTSNPN, CDR2 SVGIG, per germline (reference sequence).

The chain employs TRBV19 and TRBJ1-2; D possibly corresponds to TRBD1 (5 bases). Germline V gene sequence: CDR1 LNHDA, CDR2 SQIVND (reference sequence). The CDR3 extends over 14 amino acids. V was trimmed by 4 bases and J by 4 bases, leaving 13 bases between them. This CDR3 reads CASSTGSPFYGYTF. In nucleotides, the CDR3 is TGTGCCAGTAGTACAGGGTCTCCCTTCTATGGCTACACCTTC.

The chain joins TRBV7-3 to TRBJ1-1, with D perhaps matching TRBD1 (5 bases). The CDR3 contains 14 residues. The V end lost 0 bases, the J end lost 3 bases, and 8 bases lay between the germline ends. Germline assignment: CDR1 SGHTA and CDR2 FQGTGA. Here the CDR3 reads CASSLTGPDTEAFF. DNA for the CDR3: TGTGCCAGCAGCTTAACGGGGCCGGACACTGAAGCTTTCTTT.

The chain carries TRBV28 and TRBJ1-1; D gene unclear. V was clipped by 1 base and J by 4 bases, with 7 bases between them. The CDR3 is 13 amino acids. Germline loops: CDR1 MDHEN, CDR2 SYDVKM. The CDR3 coding sequence is TGTGCCAGCAGTTTATACAGATTCACTGAAGCTTTCTTT. It codes for CASSLYRFTEAFF.

J is TRBJ1-2 and V is TRBV6-5; D perhaps matches TRBD1 (6 bases). CDR3 length: 12 residues. Germline loops: CDR1 MNHEY, CDR2 SVGAGI. V dropped 6 bases and J dropped 5 bases, with 10 bases sitting between them. Here the CDR3 DNA reads TGTGCCAGCAGCGACAGGATTTATGGCTACACCTTC. Translating it yields CASSDRIYGYTF.

The J gene is TRBJ2-1, the V gene TRBV5-4, with D uncertain. The CDR3 totals 14 residues. Germline V gene data show CDR1 as SGHNT and CDR2 as YYREEE (reference sequence). Trimming took off 1 base at V and 0 bases at J, with 5 bases between the two ends. The CDR3 is CASSLRSSYNEQFF. As DNA, the CDR3 is TGTGCCAGCAGCTTGAGGAGCTCCTACAATGAGCAGTTCTTC.

This clone was recorded only once. The chain uses TRBV6-1 and TRBJ2-4; possibly TRBD1 or TRBD2 for D (5 bases each). Germline CDR1 reads MNHNS; CDR2 reads SASEGT. The V end lost 1 base, the J end lost 6 bases, and 16 bases lay between the germline ends. This CDR3 comprises 16 residues. The CDR3 protein is CASSEGVGGTGNIQYF. In nucleotides, the CDR3 is TGTGCCAGCAGTGAAGGAGTTGGGGGAACGGGAAACATTCAGTACTTC.

The chain has TRBV2 and TRBJ2-5; D is possibly TRBD2 (5 bases). V lost 7 bases, J lost 5 bases, and 17 bases lay in between. The CDR3 has 14 residues. Germline V CDR1 and CDR2: SNHLY, FYNNEI. The CDR3 region has the DNA TGTGCCAGCAACATCCTCGGACGGAGGGAGACCCAGTACTTC. Translating gives CASNILGRRETQYF.

The rearrangement links TRBV29-1 to TRBJ2-7, with D perhaps matching TRBD1 (5 bases). Germline assignment: CDR1 SQVTM and CDR2 ANQGSEA. This CDR3 spans 11 amino acids. V lost 4 bases and J 3 bases, leaving 7 bases between the germline ends. The CDR3 DNA sequence: TGCAGCGTTGGACAGCTCTACGAGCAGTACTTC. It yields the protein CSVGQLYEQYF.